The 15 T cell receptor beta chains given below trace back to one sample, sequenced in a study of T cell repertoires in cytomegalovirus infection. One entry per CDR3 protein, called by TCRdb with MiXCR from the reads. The sample lists over 300,000 distinct CDR3 sequences, roughly 15% occurring once. Material for sequencing was PBMCs. The receptors come from a human donor in good health (CMV status not recorded). Some clones in this sample may be carry-over from other donors' samples.

The table lists this clonotype with a few counts. The chain employs TRBV3-1 and TRBJ2-2; 8 bases align to TRBD2. This CDR3 comprises 17 residues. V lost 2 bases and J lost 0; bases outside the gene matches: 5. Germline V CDR1 and CDR2: LGHDT, YNNKEL (reference sequence). CDR3 sequence reads: CASSQLGGGANTGELFF. The CDR3 bases are TGTGCCAGCAGCCAACTCGGGGGGGGCGCGAACACCGGGGAGCTGTTTTTT.

This clonotype was recorded at least ten times. The CDR3 DNA is TGCAGTGCTAGGAAAGCGGGGTACAATGAGCAGTTCTTC. It is translated as CSARKAGYNEQFF. The V call is TRBV20-1, the J call TRBJ2-1; TRBD2 matches at 7 bases. CDR1 is DFQATT, CDR2 SNEGSKA, per germline (reference sequence). The V segment lost 3 bases and the J segment 4 bases; nucleotides outside the gene matches: 3. This CDR3 has 13 residues.

This clonotype was detected only a few times. The chain combines TRBV2 with TRBJ1-5; TRBD1 is a possible D gene (5 bases). V was clipped by 0 bases and J by 6 bases, with 9 bases between them. Germline V CDR1 and CDR2: SNHLY, FYNNEI. The CDR3 loop spans 14 amino acids. DNA for the CDR3: TGTGCCAGCAGTGAAGCTAGGGGAAGTCAGCCCCAGCATTTT. Translated: CASSEARGSQPQHF.

The J gene is TRBJ1-1, the V gene TRBV28; 8 nucleotides match TRBD1. CDR3 size: 15 residues. CDR1 is MDHEN, CDR2 SYDVKM, per germline. V lost 6 bases, J lost 2 bases, and 8 bases stayed unmatched. The CDR3, as DNA: TGTGCCAGCAGGGGCACGGACAGGGACAACACTGAAGCTTTCTTT. It translates to CASRGTDRDNTEAFF.

This clonotype appeared many times. The J gene is TRBJ2-2, the V gene TRBV7-6; D is perhaps TRBD1 (5 bases). The CDR3 runs to 18 residues. V gave up 1 base and J gave up 2 bases, with 17 bases separating them. Looked up from germline, CDR1 is SGHVS and CDR2 is FNYEAQ. CDR3: CASSLVTGQALNTGELFF. DNA for the CDR3: TGTGCCAGCAGCTTAGTAACAGGACAAGCTTTAAACACCGGGGAGCTGTTTTTT.

This clonotype was counted a few times. The chain joins TRBV11-2 to TRBJ2-7; 10 positions match TRBD2. V gave up 5 bases and J gave up 4 bases; unmatched junction bases: 8. Germline CDR1 and CDR2: SGHAT and FQNNGV. The CDR3 consists of 15 residues. The DNA of the CDR3 is TGTGCCAGCAGCCCGGGATGGACTAGCGGATACGAGCAGTACTTC. Translating it yields CASSPGWTSGYEQYF.

The genes are TRBV10-3 and TRBJ2-7; D remains ambiguous. CDR3 size: 13 residues. Germline CDR1 is ENHRY and CDR2 is SYGVKD. V lost 3 bases, J lost 2 bases, and 8 bases lay in between. CDR3 in DNA: TGTGCCATCAGTGAACGGACCGCCTACGAGCAGTACTTC. It encodes CAISERTAYEQYF.

This clonotype was detected ten times or more. The chain employs TRBV19 and TRBJ2-4; D not certain. The CDR3 consists of 15 residues. With 2 bases removed from V and 1 base from J, the gap between germline ends came to 9 bases. CDR1 and CDR2 from the germline V gene are LNHDA and SQIVND (reference sequence). CDR3 sequence (DNA): TGTGCCAGTAGTATACAGAGTTTTGCCAAAAACATTCAGTACTTC. This gives the protein CASSIQSFAKNIQYF. Using reference TRBV19 and TRBJ2-4 for the parts outside the CDR3, the full variable domain is DGGITQSPKYLFRKEGQNVTLSCEQNLNHDAMYWYRQDPGQGLRLIYYSQIVNDFQKGDIAEGYSVSREKKESFPLTVTSAQKNPTAFYLCASSIQSFAKNIQYFGAGTRLSVL.

This clonotype has a handful of counts. V usage is TRBV19 and J usage is TRBJ1-5; perhaps TRBD1 as D (5 bases). The CDR3 length is 15 residues. Germline CDR1 reads LNHDA; CDR2 reads SQIVND (reference sequence). V dropped 9 bases and J dropped 4 bases, with 19 bases sitting between them. CDR3 loop: CASQRDGWGNQPQHF. CDR3 in DNA: TGTGCCAGCCAACGGGACGGTTGGGGTAATCAGCCCCAGCATTTT.

The chain is built from TRBV28 and TRBJ1-5; unclear D gene. With 5 bases removed from V and 0 bases from J, the gap between germline ends came to 14 bases. Per germline, CDR1 MDHEN and CDR2 SYDVKM. This CDR3 is built from 16 residues. The CDR3 region has the DNA TGTGCCAGCAGTCCCTCCCAAGGGTTTAGCAATCAGCCCCAGCATTTT. The encoded protein is CASSPSQGFSNQPQHF.

V usage is TRBV29-1 and J usage is TRBJ2-3; D perhaps matches TRBD2 (6 bases). The V and J ends lost 3 bases and 1 base respectively, with 8 bases between them. CDR3 length: 13 residues. CDR1 SQVTM and CDR2 ANQGSEA come from the germline V gene. The CDR3 nucleotides read TGCAGCGTTGACTGGGGGGGCACAGATACGCAGTATTTT. This gives the protein CSVDWGGTDTQYF.

The gene calls are TRBV7-2 and TRBJ2-3, with 9 positions matching TRBD2. The CDR3 has 15 amino acids. The V gene end was trimmed by 1 base and the J gene end by 6 bases; junction bases not matched to a gene: 5. Germline V lookup: CDR1 SGHTA, CDR2 FQGNSA. CDR3 bases: TGTGCCAGCAGCTTAGTAGACCTAGCGGGGGATACGCAGTATTTT. Translation: CASSLVDLAGDTQYF.

The table lists this clonotype with many counts. J is TRBJ2-3 and V is TRBV4-1; tentatively, D is TRBD2 (6 bases). The CDR3 has 14 residues. CDR1 and CDR2 (germline): MGHRA, YSYEKL. V lost 8 bases and J lost 2, with 14 bases in between. The CDR3 loop is CASGLRDFTDTQYF. Written as DNA, the CDR3 is TGCGCCAGCGGCCTCCGGGACTTCACAGATACGCAGTATTTT.

This clonotype came up many times. This chain connects TRBV7-9 to TRBJ2-7, with TRBD1 matching 8 bases. Germline lookup yields CDR1 SEHNR and CDR2 FQNEAQ (reference sequence). The CDR3 has 14 residues. The V segment lost 4 bases and the J segment 3 bases; nucleotides outside the gene matches: 5. The CDR3 region has the DNA TGTGCCAGCAGCTCCTCGACAGGGGTCTACGAGCAGTACTTC. It codes for CASSSSTGVYEQYF.

The chain combines TRBV12-3 or TRBV12-4 with TRBJ1-2, with D possibly TRBD1 on 5 matching bases. Trimming took off 0 bases at V and 2 bases at J, with 19 bases between the two ends. The CDR3 is made up of 18 amino acids. CDR3 sequence reads: CASSLAFLLIGGNYGYTF. The CDR3 DNA is TGTGCCAGCAGTTTAGCGTTCCTTCTTATCGGGGGGAACTATGGCTACACCTTC.